Here is one TCR beta chain with its context. The target of this receptor is not known. No clone much larger than this one lies a single base away; base qualities are absent. The CDR1 and CDR2 encoded by the germline V gene (reference sequence) are MNHNY and SVGAGI. Between the V and J ends, shortened by 5 bases and 5 bases respectively, the junction contains 7 bases. The CDR3 covers 12 residues, taking in both the cysteine and the phenylalanine. Left in the record is the CDR3 DNA by itself, 36 bases read in frame from the first base. Libraries were constructed by single-cell sequencing. The sequencing machine was an Illumina NovaSeq 6000. For cell capture and library preparation, the team used the BD Rhapsody Targeted mRNA and AbSeq Reagent Kit in a microwell format. The libraries included TCR, sample tags, AbSeq, and targeted mRNA drawn from the Human T-Cell Expression Panel together with custom TOX and TOX2 primers. Sequencing of the libraries was performed on an Illumina NovaSeq. Regarding the original processing steps: The analysis covered about 9,800 cells in total, of which fewer than 8,500 were CD8 T cells and about 4,500 were CD8 T cells with an identifiable TCR CDR3. The BD Rhapsody Targeted Analysis Pipeline, including V(D)J processing, was run on the Seven Bridges Genomics platform to process the raw data. Quality control, Sample Tag demultiplexing with Lex-BDSMK, clone identification with VDJ Explorer, and Seurat clustering were performed in SeqGeq 1.6.0. Clones comprising <1% of CD8 T cells were considered non-expanded; clones comprising >2.5% of the sample were considered clonal expansions. TCRdb took the public reads, trimmed them with fastp at Q25, ran MiXCR for clone calling and kept in-frame beta chains. Every distinct CDR3 protein forms one entry, paired with its most common genes and DNA. The V and J calls, along with clone size, are taken from TCRdb and not from the paper's own processing. Recorded for this sample are more than 20,000 distinct CDR3 sequences; about a third of them occurred a single time. Of the sample, less than 30% is held by the ten largest clones.

This entry comes from a study of immune aging and cytomegalovirus after organ transplant (TCRdb year 2021). About the investigation overall: Every transplant recipient was given three-drug immunosuppression consisting of prednisone, tacrolimus, and mycophenolate. The paper's findings and limits, for the study overall: A larger share of large clones was made up of TEMRA cells, and in the seven largest clones (about 2,000 cells) aged and TEMRA cells were gained while TCM cells were lost. Following viremia, aged-phenotype cells rose post-transplant in clones of any size, with the rise occurring earlier in large clones (days 200-264) than in small clones. Since the sequencing data did not include a CD57 measurement, a conservative gene-based definition of aging was used in its place.

What the time point label conveys for this sample: five sample-tagged time points from pre-transplant (day -1) to day 368 post-transplant, pooled. Thawed PBMC were stimulated for roughly eleven hours with a CMV IE-1 overlapping peptide library without transport inhibitors. After thawing, cells were rested overnight and were then stimulated in R10 medium with CD28/CD49d costimulation. The IE-1 peptide library was made up of 15-amino-acid peptides with 11-amino-acid overlaps. Samples from each time point were barcoded using BD Single-Cell Multiplexing Kit Sample Tags, then pooled and stained with sorting antibodies plus oligo-conjugated anti-CD45RA. A BD FACSAria III was used to sort CMV-responsive CD8+CD137+ and CD4+CD154+ T cells at 4-way purity. EDTA vacutainers were used to collect blood, which was then processed with a Ficoll gradient within 1-24 hours.

The chain was built from TRBV6-6 and TRBJ1-3; the D gene is unclear. Sequencing used CMV peptide-activated CD4+ and CD8+ T cells sorted from blood, obtained at five time points, pooled. Read against the paper, the sample's cell subset or site label means: sorted CD8+CD137+ and CD4+CD154+ T cells after 12 to 13 h CMV IE-1 peptide stimulation. This TCR was sampled from a female donor who had a heart transplant and CMV viremia. Here is the DNA: TGTGCCAGCAGTGAAGGGAGAAACACCATATATTTT. It translates to CASSEGRNTIYF.